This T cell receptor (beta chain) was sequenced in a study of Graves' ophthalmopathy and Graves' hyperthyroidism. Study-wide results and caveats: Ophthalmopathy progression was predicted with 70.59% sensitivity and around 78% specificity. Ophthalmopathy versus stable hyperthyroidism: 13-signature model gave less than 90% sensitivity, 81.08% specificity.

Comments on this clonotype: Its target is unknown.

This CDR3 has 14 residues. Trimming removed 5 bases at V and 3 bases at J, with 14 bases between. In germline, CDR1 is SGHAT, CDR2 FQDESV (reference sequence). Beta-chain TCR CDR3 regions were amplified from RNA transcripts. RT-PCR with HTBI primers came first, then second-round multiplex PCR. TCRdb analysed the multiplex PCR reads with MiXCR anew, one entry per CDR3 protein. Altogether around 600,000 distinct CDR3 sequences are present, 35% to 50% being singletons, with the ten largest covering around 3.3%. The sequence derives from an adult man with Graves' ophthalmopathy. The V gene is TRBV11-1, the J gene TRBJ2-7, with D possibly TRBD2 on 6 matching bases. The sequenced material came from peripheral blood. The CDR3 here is CASSPSEGVYEQYF. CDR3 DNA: TGTGCCAGCAGCCCATCGGAGGGAGTCTACGAGCAGTACTTC.